The 9 T cell receptor beta chains listed next were all sequenced from one sample in a study of T cells in Graves' hyperthyroidism and ophthalmopathy. Authors of the study amplified TCR beta CDR3 regions from RNA transcripts. During a first-round RT-PCR of the TCR CDR3, the HTBI primer set was used. TCRdb passed the multiplex PCR reads through MiXCR, listing each CDR3 protein once. The sample lists around 400,000 distinct CDR3 sequences, over 12% occurring once. Specimen: blood. All receptors derive from a woman aged 55-70 years with Graves' ophthalmopathy.

This clonotype was counted many times. V is TRBV12-3 or TRBV12-4 and J is TRBJ2-3; the D gene is possibly TRBD2 (5 bases). Trimming took 2 bases from V and 8 from J, leaving 14 bases between them. The CDR3 runs 14 residues. CDR3 region: CASSLWADRGTQYF. The CDR3 nucleotides read TGTGCCAGCAGTTTATGGGCGGACCGGGGTACGCAGTATTTT.

The chain carries TRBV30 and TRBJ1-1; 7 bases map to TRBD1. Looked up from germline, CDR1 is GTSNPN and CDR2 is SVGIG (reference sequence). The CDR3 length is 14 residues. V lost 0 bases and J lost 6; bases outside the gene matches: 7. The CDR3: CAWSVQGIGAEAFF. As DNA, the CDR3 is TGTGCCTGGAGTGTACAGGGGATTGGGGCTGAAGCTTTCTTT.

In its sample, this clonotype was seen many times. This rearrangement joins TRBV2 to TRBJ1-5, with D perhaps TRBD1 (6 bases). The CDR3 is 15 residues long. CDR1 is SNHLY, CDR2 FYNNEI, per germline. V was shortened by 5 bases and J by 5 bases, with 16 bases between the two germline ends. CDR3 DNA: TGTGCCAGCAGTTTAAGGTCCGGGGGCGATCAGCCCCAGCATTTT. Its translation: CASSLRSGGDQPQHF.

This clonotype has ten or more counts. The chain carries TRBV6-1 and TRBJ2-2, with D hard to call. This CDR3 is built from 14 residues. Germline-derived CDR1 and CDR2 are MNHNS and SASEGT. Trimming shortened V by 7 bases and J by 1 base, and 10 bases separated the two germline ends. CDR3 residues: CASTRTMNTGELFF. Here the CDR3 DNA reads TGTGCCAGCACCCGGACCATGAACACCGGGGAGCTGTTTTTT.

In its sample, this clonotype was seen a few times. This chain connects TRBV6-1 to TRBJ2-1, with TRBD2 matching 10 bases. CDR1 and CDR2 (germline): MNHNS, SASEGT. The CDR3 has 15 residues. Trimming took 7 bases from V and 3 from J; bases not matched to a gene: 6. CDR3 sequence: CASKTGLAVYNEQFF. CDR3 sequence (DNA): TGTGCCAGCAAGACAGGACTAGCGGTCTACAATGAGCAGTTCTTC.

The chain joins TRBV20-1 to TRBJ2-7; 9 positions match TRBD2. J gave up 4 bases and V 3 bases, and 7 bases lay outside the gene matches. Germline assignment: CDR1 DFQATT and CDR2 SNEGSKA (reference sequence). This CDR3 has 14 residues. The CDR3 nucleotides read TGCAGTGCTAGTAGGGCTAGCGGGGTGTACGAGCAGTACTTC. Translation gives CSASRASGVYEQYF.

This clonotype occurred many times. The gene calls are TRBV20-1 and TRBJ2-1, with 14 bases matching TRBD2. The junction had 4 bases not matched to a gene; V was cut back by 3 bases and J by 9 bases. CDR3 length equals 14 residues. Germline CDR1 reads DFQATT; CDR2 reads SNEGSKA (reference sequence). CDR3 bases: TGCAGTGCTAGTGGGACTAGCGGGAGTGGTGAGCAGTTCTTC. Translating it yields CSASGTSGSGEQFF.

Note on this clonotype: It may be a read error: a sequence one base away is much more abundant. The rearrangement uses TRBV3-1 and TRBJ2-7; the D is unclear. Germline-derived CDR1 and CDR2 are LGHDT and YNNKEL (reference sequence). V dropped 4 bases and J dropped 0 bases, with 10 bases sitting between them. The CDR3 has 14 amino acids. The CDR3 region has the DNA TGTGCCAGCAGCCGGAACTGGAGCTCCTACGAGCAGTACTTC. The encoded protein is CASSRNWSSYEQYF.

The table lists this clonotype with a few counts. The chain is built from TRBV12-3 or TRBV12-4 and TRBJ1-5; unclear D gene. This CDR3 is 11 amino acids long. V lost 4 bases to trimming and J lost 9 bases, with 7 bases between them. The CDR3 reads CASSSRGPQHF. The DNA of the CDR3 is TGTGCCAGCAGTTCCCGGGGGCCCCAGCATTTT.